Below are 21 T cell receptor beta chains sequenced from a single sample in a study of shared clonotypes between healthy human individuals. Here immunoSEQ multiplex PCR was the method, and the copy in TCRdb shows in-frame clones only, minus some. The data hold roughly 400,000 clones, with 90% to 97% observed a single time. The sample comprised memory CD8+ T cells sorted from blood. Described subset: CD45RO+ cells pooled with CCR7-negative TemRA cells. The receptors derive from a man aged 25 to 45 in good health.

The chain is built from TRBV29-1 and TRBJ2-5; 10 nucleotides line up with TRBD2. Looked up from germline, CDR1 is SQVTM and CDR2 is ANQGSEA. Germline trimming cut 0 bases from V and 1 base from J; bases unmatched to any gene: 5. The CDR3 is 16 amino acids. The CDR3 reads CSVEDQLAGAQETQYF. CDR3 DNA: TGCAGCGTTGAAGATCAGCTAGCGGGAGCCCAAGAGACCCAGTACTTC.

The rearrangement uses TRBV11-2 and TRBJ1-2, with D unresolved. The CDR3 spans 16 residues. CDR1 is SGHAT and CDR2 is FQNNGV in the germline V gene. Trimming removed 5 bases at V and 0 bases at J, with 16 bases between. In nucleotides, the CDR3 is TGTGCCAGCAGCCCCGTCCCCCAAAATTCTAACTATGGCTACACCTTC. Its translation is CASSPVPQNSNYGYTF.

This sequence joins TRBV11-2 and TRBJ2-5; D is undetermined. With 1 base removed from V and 5 bases from J, the gap between germline ends came to 11 bases. Germline loops: CDR1 SGHAT, CDR2 FQNNGV. The CDR3 covers 14 residues. The CDR3 sequence is CASSLAGPFETQYF. The CDR3 bases are TGTGCCAGCAGCTTAGCCGGGCCCTTTGAGACCCAGTACTTC.

A note on this clone: Other DNA sequences in the same sample also yield this CDR3. The V and J genes are TRBV29-1 and TRBJ2-5, with TRBD1 matching over 7 bases. J lost 2 bases, V lost 3 bases, and 0 bases had no gene match. In germline, CDR1 is SQVTM, CDR2 ANQGSEA. This CDR3 region has 12 residues. CDR3 loop: CSVDRGQETQYF. DNA of the CDR3: TGCAGCGTTGACAGGGGGCAAGAGACCCAGTACTTC.

The gene calls are TRBV30 and TRBJ2-5; the match to TRBD2 covers 14 bases. The V gene end was trimmed by 2 bases and the J gene end by 1 base; junction bases not matched to a gene: 6. This CDR3 is 17 amino acids long. CDR1 GTSNPN and CDR2 SVGIG come from the germline V gene (reference sequence). CDR3 bases: TGTGCCTGGAGTCGGACTAGCGGGAGGAGGGGCCAAGAGACCCAGTACTTC. Protein product: CAWSRTSGRRGQETQYF.

The chain combines TRBV2 with TRBJ2-1; 10 nucleotides align to TRBD2. CDR1 SNHLY and CDR2 FYNNEI come from the germline V gene. V was clipped by 7 bases and J by 5 bases; unmatched bases: 5. The CDR3 is made up of 14 amino acids. The CDR3 loop is CASTSGRLDNEQFF. DNA for the CDR3: TGTGCCAGCACTAGCGGGAGATTAGACAATGAGCAGTTCTTC. Drawing the rest from reference TRBV2 and TRBJ2-1, the complete variable domain is EPEVTQTPSHQVTQMGQEVILRCVPISNHLYFYWYRQILGQKVEFLVSFYNNEISEKSEIFDDQFSVERPDGSNFTLKIRSTKLEDSAMYFCASTSGRLDNEQFFGPGTRLTVL.

The chain employs TRBV27 and TRBJ2-7; no reliable D call. Germline V gives CDR1 MNHEY, CDR2 SMNVEV (reference sequence). The CDR3 spans 14 residues. Trimming stripped 5 bases from V and 3 bases from J, with 14 bases between. As DNA, the CDR3 is TGTGCCAGCAGTCGCCTCCCAAGGGTCTACGAGCAGTACTTC. It is translated as CASSRLPRVYEQYF.

As for this clone: The sample contains more than one DNA sequence encoding this CDR3. The chain carries TRBV5-1 and TRBJ2-7; the D gene is possibly TRBD2 (6 bases). The V gene lost 0 bases and the J gene lost 0 bases, with 7 bases spanning the gap. The V gene's germline CDR1 is SGHRS and CDR2 YFSETQ. This CDR3 has 14 residues. The CDR3 loop is CASSLVGSSYEQYF. CDR3 bases: TGCGCCAGCAGCTTGGTCGGGAGCTCCTACGAGCAGTACTTC.

The chain links TRBV1 to TRBJ2-2; the table's D call TRBD2 went unverified against the DNA. TRBV1 is noted as a pseudogene. The length of the CDR3 is 16 residues. CDR3 DNA: TGCACCAGCAGCCAGACACGGGAGAATGGGGCCGGGGAGCTGTTTTTT. As protein: CTSSQTRENGAGELFF.

V gene TRBV5-6 combines with J gene TRBJ1-5; TRBD1 might be the D (5 bases). CDR3 length equals 14 residues. V lost 1 base to trimming and J lost 7 bases, with 12 bases between them. Germline loops: CDR1 SGHDT, CDR2 YYEEEE. The CDR3 coding sequence is TGTGCCAGCAGCTTGTGGGGGTTCGAACAGCCCCAGCATTTT. Its translation: CASSLWGFEQPQHF.

The V gene is TRBV7-8, the J gene TRBJ2-3; D possibly corresponds to TRBD2 (5 bases). This CDR3 region has 15 residues. V lost 5 bases to trimming and J lost 3 bases, with 15 bases between them. The V gene's germline CDR1 is SGHVS and CDR2 FQNEAQ. The CDR3 coding sequence is TGTGCCAGCAGCCACTTGGGGAGAGATACAGATACGCAGTATTTT. Translation: CASSHLGRDTDTQYF.

The chain carries TRBV10-2 and TRBJ2-5; weak D call: TRBD2 (6 bases). CDR1 is WSHSY and CDR2 is SAAADI in the germline V gene. The germline V and J ends were trimmed by 4 bases and 5 bases, with 14 bases remaining between them. This CDR3 is built from 14 residues. The DNA for the CDR3 is TGCGCCAGCAGTGTAGCGGCGACAAGGGAGACCCAGTACTTC. It encodes CASSVAATRETQYF.

A single count supports this clone. The rearrangement links TRBV28 to TRBJ2-3, with D possibly being TRBD1 or TRBD2 (5 bases each). V lost 7 bases and J lost 3, with 11 bases in between. The CDR3 has 13 residues. Germline CDR1 and CDR2: MDHEN and SYDVKM. In DNA, the CDR3 is TGTGCCAGCATCGCTTGGGGGACAGATACGCAGTATTTT. Translation: CASIAWGTDTQYF.

This rearrangement joins TRBV7-9 to TRBJ1-2; 9 bases match TRBD1. The ends lost 5 bases at V and 4 bases at J; junction bases unmatched: 8. This CDR3 spans 15 amino acids. Germline loops: CDR1 SEHNR, CDR2 FQNEAQ (reference sequence). In DNA, the CDR3 is TGTGCCAGCAGCGCCGGGACAGGGCAACGCTATGGCTACACCTTC. This sequence encodes CASSAGTGQRYGYTF.

V gene TRBV27 combines with J gene TRBJ2-1, with 7 bases identical to TRBD2. Germline V CDR1 and CDR2: MNHEY, SMNVEV (reference sequence). The CDR3 runs 13 residues. V lost 6 bases, J lost 10 bases, and 9 bases stayed unmatched. The CDR3 here is CASSLLASQEQFF. DNA of the CDR3: TGTGCCAGCAGCCTACTAGCGTCCCAGGAGCAGTTCTTC.

About this clone: Other DNA sequences in this sample translate to the same CDR3. The genes are TRBV7-2 and TRBJ2-7; 10 bases align to TRBD2. V lost 5 bases and J lost 0; bases outside the gene matches: 1. Germline V gene data show CDR1 as SGHTA and CDR2 as FQGNSA. There are 14 residues in the CDR3. The CDR3 is CASSPSGSSYEQYF. CDR3 nucleotides: TGTGCCAGCAGCCCTAGCGGGAGCTCCTACGAGCAGTACTTC. Full variable domain (missing parts from reference TRBV7-2 and TRBJ2-7): GAGVSQSPSNKVTEKGKDVELRCDPISGHTALYWYRQSLGQGLEFLIYFQGNSAPDKSGLPSDRFSAERTGGSVSTLTIQRTQQEDSAVYLCASSPSGSSYEQYFGPGTRLTVT.

V is TRBV10-3 and J is TRBJ1-1; tentative D call: TRBD1 (5 bases). Germline V gene data show CDR1 as ENHRY and CDR2 as SYGVKD. The CDR3 has 13 amino acids. Trimming pared 10 bases from V and 1 base from J, leaving 13 bases between. CDR3 sequence: CANPRGWNTEAFF. CDR3 nucleotide sequence: TGTGCCAACCCGCGGGGGTGGAACACTGAAGCTTTCTTT.

The J gene is TRBJ2-7, the V gene TRBV20-1; no definite D call. Germline-derived CDR1 and CDR2 are DFQATT and SNEGSKA (reference sequence). The CDR3 runs 11 residues. The V end was cut by 3 bases, the J end by 5 bases, with 8 bases between. CDR3 nucleotides: TGCAGTGCTAGTCCTAGGGACGAGCAGTACTTC. Encoded protein: CSASPRDEQYF.

This chain uses TRBV19 with TRBJ2-1, with 7 bases identical to TRBD2. Trimming removed 2 bases from V and 8 bases from J; junction bases left unmatched: 15. The CDR3 spans 17 residues. The germline CDR1 and CDR2 sequences are LNHDA and SQIVND (reference sequence). The CDR3 sequence: CASSISRREVEVDEQFF. The CDR3 coding sequence is TGTGCCAGTAGTATATCAAGACGGGAGGTGGAGGTGGATGAGCAGTTCTTC.

This clone showed up just once. J is TRBJ2-1 and V is TRBV28; the D call may be TRBD1 or TRBD2 (5 bases each). The V gene lost 8 bases and the J gene lost 2 bases, with 10 bases spanning the gap. The CDR3 contains 13 residues. Germline loops: CDR1 MDHEN, CDR2 SYDVKM. CDR3 DNA sequence: TGTGCCAGCCCCGGGGCAGCCTACAATGAGCAGTTCTTC. As protein: CASPGAAYNEQFF.

The V and J genes are TRBV9 and TRBJ2-1, with D perhaps matching TRBD2 (6 bases). This CDR3 spans 15 amino acids. The germline V gene has CDR1 SGDLS and CDR2 YYNGEE. V was trimmed by 6 bases and J by 4 bases, leaving 17 bases between them. CDR3 sequence (DNA): TGTGCCAGCAACCCTCGGGGGAAGGGTTACAATGAGCAGTTCTTC. This translates into CASNPRGKGYNEQFF.